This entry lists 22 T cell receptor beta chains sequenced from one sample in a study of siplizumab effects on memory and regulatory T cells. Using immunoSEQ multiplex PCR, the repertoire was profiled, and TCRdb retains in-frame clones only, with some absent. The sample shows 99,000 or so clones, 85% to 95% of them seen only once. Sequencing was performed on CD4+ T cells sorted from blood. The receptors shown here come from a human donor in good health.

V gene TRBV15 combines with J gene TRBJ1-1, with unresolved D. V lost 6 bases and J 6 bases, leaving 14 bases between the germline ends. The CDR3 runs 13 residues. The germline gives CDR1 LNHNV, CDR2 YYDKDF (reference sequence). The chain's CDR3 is CATSFRSGAEAFF. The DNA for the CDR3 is TGTGCCACCAGTTTTCGGTCGGGCGCTGAAGCTTTCTTT.

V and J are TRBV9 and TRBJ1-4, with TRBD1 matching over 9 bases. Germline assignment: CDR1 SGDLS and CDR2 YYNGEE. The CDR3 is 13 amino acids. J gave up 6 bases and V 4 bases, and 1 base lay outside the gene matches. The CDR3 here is CASSRQGDEKLFF. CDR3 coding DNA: TGTGCCAGCAGCAGACAGGGGGATGAAAAACTGTTTTTT.

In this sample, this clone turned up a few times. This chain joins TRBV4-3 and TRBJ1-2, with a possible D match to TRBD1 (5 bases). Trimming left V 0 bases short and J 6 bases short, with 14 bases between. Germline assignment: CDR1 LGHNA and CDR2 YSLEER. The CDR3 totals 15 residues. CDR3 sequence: CASSQDLGGGNGYTF. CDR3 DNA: TGCGCCAGCAGCCAAGATCTTGGGGGGGGAAATGGCTACACCTTC.

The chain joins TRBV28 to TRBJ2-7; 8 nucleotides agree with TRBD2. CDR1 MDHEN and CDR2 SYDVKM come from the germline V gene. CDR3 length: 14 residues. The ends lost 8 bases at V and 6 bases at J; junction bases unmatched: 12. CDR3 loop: CASLGPGRALEQYF. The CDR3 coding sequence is TGTGCCAGCTTGGGGCCCGGGAGGGCCCTCGAGCAGTACTTC.

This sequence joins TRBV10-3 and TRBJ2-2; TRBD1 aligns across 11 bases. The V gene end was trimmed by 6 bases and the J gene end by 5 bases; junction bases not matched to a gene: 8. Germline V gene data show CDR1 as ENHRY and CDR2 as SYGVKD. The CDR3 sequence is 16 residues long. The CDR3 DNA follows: TGTGCCATCAGGATACCGGGACAGGGGGGAACCGGGGAGCTGTTTTTT. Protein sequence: CAIRIPGQGGTGELFF.

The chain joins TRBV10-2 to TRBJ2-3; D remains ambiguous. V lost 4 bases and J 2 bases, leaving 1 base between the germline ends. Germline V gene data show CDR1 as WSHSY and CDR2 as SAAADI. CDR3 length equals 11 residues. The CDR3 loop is CASSVTDTQYF. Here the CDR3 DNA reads TGCGCCAGCAGTGTCACAGATACGCAGTATTTT.

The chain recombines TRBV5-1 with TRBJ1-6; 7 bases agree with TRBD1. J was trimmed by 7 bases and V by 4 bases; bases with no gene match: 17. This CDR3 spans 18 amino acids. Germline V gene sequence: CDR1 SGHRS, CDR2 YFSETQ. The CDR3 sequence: CASSPYITGAGVNSPLHF. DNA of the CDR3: TGCGCCAGCAGCCCATACATCACAGGGGCCGGCGTAAATTCACCCCTCCACTTT.

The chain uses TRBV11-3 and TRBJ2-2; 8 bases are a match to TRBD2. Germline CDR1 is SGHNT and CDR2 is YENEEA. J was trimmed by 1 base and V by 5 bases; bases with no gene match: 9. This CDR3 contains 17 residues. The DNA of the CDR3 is TGTGCCAGCAGCCGGGGGGCACTAGCGGTGAACACCGGGGAGCTGTTTTTT. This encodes CASSRGALAVNTGELFF.

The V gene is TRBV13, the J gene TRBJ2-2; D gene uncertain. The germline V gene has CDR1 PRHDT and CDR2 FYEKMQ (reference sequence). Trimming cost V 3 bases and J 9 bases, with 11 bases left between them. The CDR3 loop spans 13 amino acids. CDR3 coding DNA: TGTGCCAGCAGCTTCACCTTGGGTCGGGAGCTGTTTTTT. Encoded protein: CASSFTLGRELFF.

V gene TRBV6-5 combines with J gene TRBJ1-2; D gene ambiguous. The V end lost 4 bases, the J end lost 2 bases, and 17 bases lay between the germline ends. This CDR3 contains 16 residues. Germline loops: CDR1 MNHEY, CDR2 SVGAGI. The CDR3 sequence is CASSWRPSPQNYGYTF. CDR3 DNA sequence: TGTGCCAGCAGTTGGAGACCCTCCCCTCAGAACTATGGCTACACCTTC.

The CDR3 here is CASSLAAGGPGDTQYF. The CDR3 nucleotides read TGTGCCAGCAGCTTAGCAGCGGGAGGGCCTGGAGATACGCAGTATTTT. The chain has TRBV7-9 and TRBJ2-3; 10 bases align to TRBD2. Germline assignment: CDR1 SEHNR and CDR2 FQNEAQ (reference sequence). The CDR3 consists of 16 residues. V lost 0 bases and J lost 5; bases outside the gene matches: 5.

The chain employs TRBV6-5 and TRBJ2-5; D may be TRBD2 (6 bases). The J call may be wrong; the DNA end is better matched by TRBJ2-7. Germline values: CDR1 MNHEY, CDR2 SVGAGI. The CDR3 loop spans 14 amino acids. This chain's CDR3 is CASSYGRINYEQYF. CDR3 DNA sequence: TGTGCCAGCAGTTACGGGAGGATCAACTACGAGCAGTACTTC.

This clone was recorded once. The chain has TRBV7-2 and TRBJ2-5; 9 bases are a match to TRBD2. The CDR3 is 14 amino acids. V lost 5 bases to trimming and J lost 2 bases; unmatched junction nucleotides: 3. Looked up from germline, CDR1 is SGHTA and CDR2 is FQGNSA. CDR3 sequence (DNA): TGTGCCAGCAGCCCTAGCGGGGCACAAGAGACCCAGTACTTC. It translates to CASSPSGAQETQYF.

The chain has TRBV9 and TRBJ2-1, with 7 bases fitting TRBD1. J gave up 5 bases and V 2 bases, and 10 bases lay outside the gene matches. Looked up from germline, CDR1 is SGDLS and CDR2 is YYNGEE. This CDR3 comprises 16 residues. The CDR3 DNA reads TGTGCCAGCAGCGTCCAATCCCAAGGGGGCCACAATGAGCAGTTCTTC. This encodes CASSVQSQGGHNEQFF.

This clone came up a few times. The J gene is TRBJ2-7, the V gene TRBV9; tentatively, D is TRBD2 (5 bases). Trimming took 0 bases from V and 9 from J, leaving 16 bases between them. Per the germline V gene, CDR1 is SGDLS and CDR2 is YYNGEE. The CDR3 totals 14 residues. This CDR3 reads CASSVDGRAGRQYF. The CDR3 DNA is TGTGCCAGCAGCGTAGATGGGCGGGCTGGCAGGCAGTACTTC.

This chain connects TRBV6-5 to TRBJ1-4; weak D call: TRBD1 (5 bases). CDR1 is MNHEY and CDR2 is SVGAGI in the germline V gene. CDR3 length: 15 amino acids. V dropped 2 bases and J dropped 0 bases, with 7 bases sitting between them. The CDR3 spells CASSYRGSTNEKLFF. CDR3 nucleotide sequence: TGTGCCAGCAGTTACAGGGGTTCAACTAATGAAAAACTGTTTTTT.

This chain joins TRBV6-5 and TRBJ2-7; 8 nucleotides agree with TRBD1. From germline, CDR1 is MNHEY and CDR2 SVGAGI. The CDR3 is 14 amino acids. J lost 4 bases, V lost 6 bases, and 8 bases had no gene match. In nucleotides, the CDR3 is TGTGCCAGCAGCCAACGACAGGGGTTTTACGAGCAGTACTTC. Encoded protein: CASSQRQGFYEQYF.

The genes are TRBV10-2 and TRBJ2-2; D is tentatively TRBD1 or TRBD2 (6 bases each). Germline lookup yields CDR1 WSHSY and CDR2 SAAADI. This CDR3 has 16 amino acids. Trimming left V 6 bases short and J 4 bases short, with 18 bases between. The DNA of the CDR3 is TGCGCCAGCAGGGACCCGGGGGCCCCGGGCACCGGGGAGCTGTTTTTT. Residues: CASRDPGAPGTGELFF.

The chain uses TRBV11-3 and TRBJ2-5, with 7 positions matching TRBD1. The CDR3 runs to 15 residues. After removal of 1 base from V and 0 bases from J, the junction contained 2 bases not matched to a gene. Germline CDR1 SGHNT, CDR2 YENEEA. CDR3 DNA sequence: TGTGCCAGCAGCTTAGGGGACAGCGACCAAGAGACCCAGTACTTC. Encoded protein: CASSLGDSDQETQYF. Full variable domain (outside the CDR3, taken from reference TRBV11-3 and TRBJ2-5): EAGVVQSPRYKIIEKKQPVAFWCNPISGHNTLYWYLQNLGQGPELLIRYENEEAVDDSQLPKDRFSAERLKGVDSTLKIQPAELGDSAVYLCASSLGDSDQETQYFGPGTRLLVL.

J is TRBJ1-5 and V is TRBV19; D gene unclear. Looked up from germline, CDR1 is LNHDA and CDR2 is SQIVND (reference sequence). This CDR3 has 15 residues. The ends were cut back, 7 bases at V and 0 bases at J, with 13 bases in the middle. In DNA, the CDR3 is TGTGCCAGTAACGTAATACACCATAGCAATCAGCCCCAGCATTTT. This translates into CASNVIHHSNQPQHF. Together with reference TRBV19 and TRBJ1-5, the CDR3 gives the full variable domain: DGGITQSPKYLFRKEGQNVTLSCEQNLNHDAMYWYRQDPGQGLRLIYYSQIVNDFQKGDIAEGYSVSREKKESFPLTVTSAQKNPTAFYLCASNVIHHSNQPQHFGDGTRLSIL.

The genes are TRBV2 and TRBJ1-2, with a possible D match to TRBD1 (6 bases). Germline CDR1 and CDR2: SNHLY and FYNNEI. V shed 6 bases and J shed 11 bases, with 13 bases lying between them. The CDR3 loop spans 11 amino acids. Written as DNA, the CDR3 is TGTGCCAGCAGAAGTACAGGGATATACACCTTC. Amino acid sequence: CASRSTGIYTF.

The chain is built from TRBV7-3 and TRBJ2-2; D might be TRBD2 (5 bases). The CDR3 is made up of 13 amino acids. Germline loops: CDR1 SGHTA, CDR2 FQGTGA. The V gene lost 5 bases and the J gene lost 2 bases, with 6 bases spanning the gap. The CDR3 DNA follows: TGTGCCAGCAGCGCGGGCAACACCGGGGAGCTGTTTTTT. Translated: CASSAGNTGELFF.